This T cell receptor beta chain was obtained from a study of blood T cell repertoires in COVID-19. Background on the study: In each case, the material was cDNA or gDNA derived from T cells, B-cell-depleted T cells, or PBMCs.

Under the authors' procedure: Amplification of reference gene primers was used by the study to estimate nucleated cell counts. The data were produced by immunoSEQ multiplex PCR, yet TCRdb's version contains in-frame clones alone and is incomplete. The V and J calls and clone size are taken from that table; D and trimming were inferred from the DNA. The sample contains 300,000 to 400,000 clones, around 83% of which appear only once. The CDR3 sequence is 12 residues long. Germline loops: CDR1 PRHDT, CDR2 FYEKMQ (reference sequence). Trimming stripped 4 bases from V and 6 bases from J, with 10 bases between. In this sample, this clone turned up once.

The V gene is TRBV13, the J gene TRBJ2-7; weak D call: TRBD2 (5 bases). Sequencing was performed on peripheral blood. This receptor was taken from a man aged 25 to 45 with active or convalescent COVID-19. The CDR3 reads CASSWTGSEQYF. The DNA for the CDR3 is TGTGCCAGCAGCTGGACGGGGAGCGAGCAGTACTTC.